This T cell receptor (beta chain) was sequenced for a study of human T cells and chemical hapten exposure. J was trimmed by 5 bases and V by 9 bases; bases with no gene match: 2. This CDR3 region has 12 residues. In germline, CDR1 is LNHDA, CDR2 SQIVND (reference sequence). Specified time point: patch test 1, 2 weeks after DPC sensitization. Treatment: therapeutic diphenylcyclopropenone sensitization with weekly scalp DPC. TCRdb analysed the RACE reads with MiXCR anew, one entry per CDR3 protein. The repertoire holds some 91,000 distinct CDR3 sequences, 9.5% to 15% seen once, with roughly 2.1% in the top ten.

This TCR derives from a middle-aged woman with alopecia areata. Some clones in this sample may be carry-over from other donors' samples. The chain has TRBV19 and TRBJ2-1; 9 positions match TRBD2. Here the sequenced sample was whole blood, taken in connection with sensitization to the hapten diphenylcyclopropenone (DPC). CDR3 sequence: CARTSGDNEQFF. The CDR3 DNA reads TGTGCCAGGACTAGCGGAGACAATGAGCAGTTCTTC.